This passage covers 2 T cell receptor beta chains from one sample sequenced in a study of TIL therapy for anti-PD-1-resistant metastatic lung cancer. The time point: pre-treatment sample, taken before nivolumab and TIL therapy. The immunoSEQ assay was v3. Here immunoSEQ multiplex PCR was the method, and the copy in TCRdb shows in-frame clones only, minus some. The repertoire holds about 36,000 clones, with roughly 80% as singletons. The sequences come from blood, collected at baseline. These TCRs come from a person between 25 and 80 years old with non-small cell lung cancer.

The V call is TRBV7-2, the J call TRBJ2-2; D unclear. Between the trimmed V and J ends, which lost 1 base and 2 bases, there was a span of 17 bases. Germline CDR1 reads SGHTA; CDR2 reads FQGNSA. This CDR3 region has 18 residues. The CDR3 DNA reads TGTGCCAGCAGCTTAGAAGCGAACCTTTATTTCAACACCGGGGAGCTGTTTTTT. It specifies CASSLEANLYFNTGELFF.

The rearrangement uses TRBV28 and TRBJ1-2; the D gene is possibly TRBD1 (6 bases). This CDR3 comprises 17 residues. The V and J ends lost 4 bases and 4 bases respectively, with 22 bases between them. Germline V gene sequence: CDR1 MDHEN, CDR2 SYDVKM. Here the CDR3 DNA reads TGTGCCAGCAGTTACGGACAGTCGGGAGGCGCCCGCTATGGCTACACCTTC. It yields the protein CASSYGQSGGARYGYTF.